This T cell receptor beta chain is from a study of blood T cell repertoires in COVID-19. At the level of the study: The United States, Italy and Spain supplied acute and convalescent COVID-19 samples.

In the authors' methods: Cell counts per sample came from amplifying reference gene primers. The table came from immunoSEQ multiplex PCR; TCRdb's copy has only in-frame clones and leaves some out. The V and J calls and clone size were taken over from that table, and D and trimming were inferred from the DNA. This sample yields about 170,000 clones, of which 82% are seen a single time; more than 7.5% belongs to the top ten. The germline CDR1 and CDR2 sequences are SGHRS and YFSETQ. Trimming took off 0 bases at V and 7 bases at J, with 11 bases between the two ends. The CDR3 loop spans 14 amino acids. The sequence was collected from a woman aged 70-85 years with acute or convalescent COVID-19. This chain links TRBV5-1 with TRBJ2-1, with a possible D match to TRBD2 (7 bases). The sample comprised peripheral blood. CDR3: CASSLGGGPNEQFF. CDR3 nucleotides: TGCGCCAGCAGCTTGGGCGGGGGCCCAAATGAGCAGTTCTTC. Based on the CDR3 plus reference TRBV5-1 and TRBJ2-1, the full variable domain is KAGVTQTPRYLIKTRGQQVTLSCSPISGHRSVSWYQQTPGQGLQFLFEYFSETQRNKGNFPGRFSGRQFSNSRSEMNVSTLELGDSALYLCASSLGGGPNEQFFGPGTRLTVL.